This TCR beta chain was recorded in a study of blood T cell repertoires in COVID-19. Looking at the study overall: Sources were T cells, B-cell-depleted T cells, or PBMCs; the material itself was cDNA or gDNA.

Assay used: immunoSEQ multiplex PCR; TCRdb lists only in-frame clones, some missing. Of approximately 200,000 clones detected, around nine tenths appear once; the ten largest clones hold about 3.5%. Enrollees, about 18 to 89 years old, lived in about two dozen US areas. Cohort placement rested on clinical history that participants reported themselves. The CDR3 consists of 17 residues. The germline V gene encodes CDR1 SQVTM and CDR2 ANQGSEA. V shed 0 bases and J shed 7 bases, with 24 bases lying between them. The specimen was PBMCs or T cells enriched from blood (not recorded which). The sequence was obtained from a young woman who had been exposed to COVID-19. The chain uses TRBV29-1 and TRBJ2-5; the D gene is possibly TRBD2 (6 bases). The CDR3 is CSVEDHPDRLVLGTQYF. DNA of the CDR3: TGCAGCGTTGAAGATCATCCCGATAGACTAGTACTAGGGACCCAGTACTTC.